This note documents a single TCR beta chain sequence. This sample's TCRbeta library carried unique molecular identifier barcodes. In TCRdb, the PCR reads were re-called with MiXCR into one record per CDR3 protein. Of 440,000 or so distinct CDR3 sequences listed, roughly a tenth are singletons. This CDR3 is 14 amino acids long. V dropped 5 bases and J dropped 8 bases, with 18 bases sitting between them. Germline CDR1 SGHAT, CDR2 FQDESV (reference sequence). The sample originates from a study of T-cell reconstitution after alpha-beta-depleted transplantation in children. The source of this sequence is a human donor who donated a stem cell graft to a child with acute myeloid leukemia. This rearrangement joins TRBV11-1 to TRBJ1-2; D may be TRBD1 (5 bases). The sample consisted of PBMCs from the stem cell graft donor, taken from the stem cell graft. The CDR3 sequence: CASSQGRVSTGYTF. The CDR3 bases are TGTGCCAGCAGCCAGGGCAGGGTGTCTACGGGCTACACCTTC.